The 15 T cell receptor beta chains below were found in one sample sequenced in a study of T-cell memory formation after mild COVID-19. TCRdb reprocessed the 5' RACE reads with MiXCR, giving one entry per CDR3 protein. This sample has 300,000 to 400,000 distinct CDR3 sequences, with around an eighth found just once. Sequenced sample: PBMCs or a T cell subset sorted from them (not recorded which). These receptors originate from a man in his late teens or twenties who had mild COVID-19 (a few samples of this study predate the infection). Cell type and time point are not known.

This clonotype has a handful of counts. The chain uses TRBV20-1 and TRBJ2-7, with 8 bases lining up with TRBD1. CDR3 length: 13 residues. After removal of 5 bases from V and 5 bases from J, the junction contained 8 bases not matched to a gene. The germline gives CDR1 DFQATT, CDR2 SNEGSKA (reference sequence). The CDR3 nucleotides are TGCAGTGCTCATGGACAGGGAACCCACGAGCAGTACTTC. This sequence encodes CSAHGQGTHEQYF.

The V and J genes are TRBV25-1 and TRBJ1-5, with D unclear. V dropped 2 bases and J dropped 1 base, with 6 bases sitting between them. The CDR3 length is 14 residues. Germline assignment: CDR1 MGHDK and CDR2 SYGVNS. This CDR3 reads CASSEGWSNQPQHF. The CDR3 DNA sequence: TGTGCCAGCAGTGAAGGGTGGAGCAATCAGCCCCAGCATTTT.

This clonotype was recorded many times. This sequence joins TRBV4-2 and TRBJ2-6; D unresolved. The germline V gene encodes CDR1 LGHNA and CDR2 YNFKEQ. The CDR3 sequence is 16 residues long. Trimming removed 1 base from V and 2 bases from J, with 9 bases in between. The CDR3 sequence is CASSQGQLAGANVLTF. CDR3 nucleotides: TGTGCCAGCAGCCAAGGACAACTCGCTGGGGCCAACGTCCTGACTTTC.

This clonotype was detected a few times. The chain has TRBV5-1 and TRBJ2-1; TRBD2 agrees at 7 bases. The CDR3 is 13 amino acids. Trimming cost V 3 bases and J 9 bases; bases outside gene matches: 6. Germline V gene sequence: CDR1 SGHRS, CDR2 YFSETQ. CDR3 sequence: CASSYRWGGEQFF. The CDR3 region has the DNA TGCGCCAGCAGCTATCGTTGGGGGGGTGAGCAGTTCTTC.

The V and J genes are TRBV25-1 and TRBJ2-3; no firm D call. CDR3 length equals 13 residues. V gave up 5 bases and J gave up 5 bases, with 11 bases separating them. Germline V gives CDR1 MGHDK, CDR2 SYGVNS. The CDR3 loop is CASSLPQEDTQYF. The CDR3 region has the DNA TGTGCCAGCAGTCTTCCCCAGGAAGATACGCAGTATTTT.

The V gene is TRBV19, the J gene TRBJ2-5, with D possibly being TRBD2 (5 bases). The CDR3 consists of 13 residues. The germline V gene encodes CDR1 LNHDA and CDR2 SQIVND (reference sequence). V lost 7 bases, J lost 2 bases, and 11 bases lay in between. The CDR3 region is CASIGKTQETQYF. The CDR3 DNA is TGTGCCAGTATCGGGAAAACACAAGAGACCCAGTACTTC.

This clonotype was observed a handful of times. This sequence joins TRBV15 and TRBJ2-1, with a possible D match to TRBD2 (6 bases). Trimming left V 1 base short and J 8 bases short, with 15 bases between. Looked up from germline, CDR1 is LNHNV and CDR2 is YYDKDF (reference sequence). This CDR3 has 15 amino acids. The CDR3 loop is CATSRVGGAGHEQFF. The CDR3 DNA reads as TGTGCCACCAGCAGAGTCGGGGGAGCCGGGCATGAGCAGTTCTTC.

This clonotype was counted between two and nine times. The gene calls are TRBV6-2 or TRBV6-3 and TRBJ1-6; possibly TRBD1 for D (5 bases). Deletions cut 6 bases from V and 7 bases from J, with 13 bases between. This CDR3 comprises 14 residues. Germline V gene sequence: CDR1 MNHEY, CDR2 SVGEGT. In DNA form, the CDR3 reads TGTGCCAGCAGCCCAGGGTCAGGAAATTCACCCCTCCACTTT. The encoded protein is CASSPGSGNSPLHF.

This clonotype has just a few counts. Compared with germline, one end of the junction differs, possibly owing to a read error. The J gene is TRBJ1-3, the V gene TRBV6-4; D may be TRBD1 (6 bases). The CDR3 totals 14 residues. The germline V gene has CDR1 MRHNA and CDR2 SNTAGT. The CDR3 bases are TGTGCCAGCAGTGACTCGAGTCGGGGACATAACGAAGTCTTT. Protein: CASSDSSRGHNEVF.

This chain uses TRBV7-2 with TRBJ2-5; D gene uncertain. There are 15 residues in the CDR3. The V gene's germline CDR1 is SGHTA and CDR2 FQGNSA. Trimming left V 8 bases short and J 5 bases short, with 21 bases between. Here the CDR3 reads CASALTPSAKETQYF. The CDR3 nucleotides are TGTGCCAGCGCCCTAACCCCCTCGGCGAAGGAGACCCAGTACTTC.

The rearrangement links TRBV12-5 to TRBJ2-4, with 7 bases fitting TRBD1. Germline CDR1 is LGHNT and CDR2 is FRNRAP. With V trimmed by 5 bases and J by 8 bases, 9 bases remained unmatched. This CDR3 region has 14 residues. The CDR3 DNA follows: TGTGCTAGTGGTAGGGACAGTGGATTGGACATTCAGTACTTC. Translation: CASGRDSGLDIQYF.

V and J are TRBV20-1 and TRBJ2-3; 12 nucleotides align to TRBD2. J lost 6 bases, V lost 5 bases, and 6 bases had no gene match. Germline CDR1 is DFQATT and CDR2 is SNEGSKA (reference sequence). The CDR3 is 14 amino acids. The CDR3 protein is CSAPLAGGQDTQYF. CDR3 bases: TGCAGTGCTCCACTAGCGGGGGGTCAGGATACGCAGTATTTT.

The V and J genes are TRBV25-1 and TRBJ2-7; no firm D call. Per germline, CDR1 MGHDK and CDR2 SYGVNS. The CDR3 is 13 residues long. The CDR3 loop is CASSTNGLRSSCV. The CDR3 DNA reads TGTGCCAGCAGTACAAATGGCCTCAGGTCCTCATGCGTC.

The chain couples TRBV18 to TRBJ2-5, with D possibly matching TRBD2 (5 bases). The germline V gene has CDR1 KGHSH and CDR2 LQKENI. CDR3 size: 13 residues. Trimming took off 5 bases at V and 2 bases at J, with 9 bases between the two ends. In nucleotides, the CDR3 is TGTGCCAGCTCAACCCGGACTCAAGAGACCCAGTACTTC. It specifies CASSTRTQETQYF. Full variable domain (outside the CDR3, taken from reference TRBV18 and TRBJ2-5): NAGVMQNPRHLVRRRGQEARLRCSPMKGHSHVYWYRQLPEEGLKFMVYLQKENIIDESGMPKERFSAEFPKEGPSILRIQQVVRGDSAAYFCASSTRTQETQYFGPGTRLLVL.

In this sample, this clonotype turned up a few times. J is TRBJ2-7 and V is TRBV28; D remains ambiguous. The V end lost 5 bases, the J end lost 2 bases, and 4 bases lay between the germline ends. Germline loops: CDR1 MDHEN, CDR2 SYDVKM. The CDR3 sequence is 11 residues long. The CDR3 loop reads CASSHAYEQYF. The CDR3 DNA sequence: TGTGCCAGCAGTCATGCCTACGAGCAGTACTTC.